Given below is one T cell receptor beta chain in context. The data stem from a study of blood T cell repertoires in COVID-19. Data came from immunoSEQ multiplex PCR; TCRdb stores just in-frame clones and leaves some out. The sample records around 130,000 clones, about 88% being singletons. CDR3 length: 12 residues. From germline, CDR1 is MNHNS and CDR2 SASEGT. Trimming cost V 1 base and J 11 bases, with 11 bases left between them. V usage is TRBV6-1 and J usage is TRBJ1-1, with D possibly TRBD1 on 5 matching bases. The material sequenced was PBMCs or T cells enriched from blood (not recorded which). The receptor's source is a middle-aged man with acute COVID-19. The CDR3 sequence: CASSEGGRSAFF. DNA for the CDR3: TGTGCCAGCAGTGAAGGGGGGAGGTCGGCTTTCTTT.